The 5 T cell receptor beta chains below all came from one sample that was sequenced in a study of Ad26.COV2.S vaccination and SARS-CoV-2 variants. Profiled with immunoSEQ multiplex PCR; TCRdb holds only in-frame clones, not every one. The repertoire has 300,000 to 350,000 clones, 90% of them found once; the top ten carry about 5%. Treatment noted: around 19 received Ad26.COV2.S at low or high dose, single or two shots; about 5 received placebo; per-sample allocation not given. The investigators took samples on day 63 after the first vaccine or placebo injection. The input for sequencing was peripheral blood, taken in a trial of Ad26.COV2.S vaccine versus placebo. Every receptor here comes from a person aged 18 to 65 who received the Ad26.COV2.S COVID-19 vaccine or a placebo.

The genes are TRBV2 and TRBJ2-1, with D tentatively TRBD1 (5 bases). V was shortened by 6 bases and J by 3 bases, with 21 bases between the two germline ends. The CDR3 length is 17 residues. Germline assignment: CDR1 SNHLY and CDR2 FYNNEI. Here the CDR3 reads CASRGQGTLGVYNEQFF. CDR3 in DNA: TGTGCCAGCAGGGGGCAGGGCACCTTAGGGGTCTACAATGAGCAGTTCTTC.

V usage is TRBV30 and J usage is TRBJ1-4, with D unclear. Germline V gene lookup returns CDR1 GTSNPN and CDR2 SVGIG (reference sequence). The CDR3 length is 13 residues. Trimming removed 2 bases from V and 3 bases from J, with 7 bases in between. The CDR3 sequence: CAWSTGANEKLFF. For the CDR3, the DNA is TGTGCCTGGAGTACCGGTGCTAATGAAAAACTGTTTTTT.

The rearrangement links TRBV5-4 to TRBJ2-7; TRBD1 matches at 7 bases. J gave up 2 bases and V 0 bases, and 2 bases lay outside the gene matches. This CDR3 comprises 14 residues. Germline CDR1 SGHNT, CDR2 YYREEE (reference sequence). DNA for the CDR3: TGTGCCAGCAGCTTGGAGAGGGGGCCCTACGAGCAGTACTTC. Translating gives CASSLERGPYEQYF. The entire variable domain, with the rest obtained from reference TRBV5-4 and TRBJ2-7, is as follows: ETGVTQSPTHLIKTRGQQVTLRCSSQSGHNTVSWYQQALGQGPQFIFQYYREEENGRGNFPPRFSGLQFPNYSSELNVNALELDDSALYLCASSLERGPYEQYFGPGTRLTVT.

The rearrangement links TRBV15 to TRBJ2-7; 8 nucleotides match TRBD2. Germline lookup yields CDR1 LNHNV and CDR2 YYDKDF (reference sequence). With V trimmed by 4 bases and J by 6 bases, 11 bases remained unmatched. This CDR3 is 15 amino acids long. CDR3 DNA sequence: TGTGCCACCAGCACCGCGACGGGAGGGCCCCGCGAGCAGTACGTC. Its translation is CATSTATGGPREQYV.

J is TRBJ2-4 and V is TRBV4-3; 8 positions agree with TRBD2. Per germline, CDR1 LGHNA and CDR2 YSLEER. The CDR3 length is 16 residues. V lost 0 bases and J lost 6; bases outside the gene matches: 7. The CDR3 DNA reads as TGCGCCAGCAGCCAAGATCGACTAGCGAGGGGAAACATTCAGTACTTC. This gives the protein CASSQDRLARGNIQYF.